One and the same sample provided the 29 T cell receptor beta chains below, sequenced in a study of cytomegalovirus exposure and HLA in healthy donors (dated by TCRdb to about 2017). Receptor libraries were prepared by the immunoSEQ multiplex PCR assay. For the multiplex PCR, a mixture combining 60 forward primers for TCR Vbeta segments and 13 reverse primers for TCR Jbeta segments was used. Here the immuneACCESS table is served through TCRdb, limited to in-frame sequences with V and J called. Missing clones are a known gap in these copies; in checked studies unresolved V genes cover under half, and the rest lacks a known reason. The sample data list approximately 150,000 clones, and about three quarters of these were observed just once. The top ten hold roughly 0.69% of the sample. Sequencing was carried out using PBMCs. These receptors were taken from a male donor in good health and CMV-seronegative.

In its sample, this clone was seen once. One end of the junction does not line up with germline, which may come from a read error. The chain is built from TRBV7-9 and TRBJ2-7; possibly TRBD1 for D (6 bases). Germline CDR1 reads SEHNR; CDR2 reads FQNEAQ (reference sequence). The CDR3 is 12 amino acids. CDR3 in amino acids: CSSSLGAGEQYF. CDR3 sequence (DNA): TGTTCCAGCAGCTTGGGGGCGGGCGAGCAGTACTTC.

V gene TRBV5-1 combines with J gene TRBJ2-5; D gene uncertain. V was pared by 0 bases and J by 4 bases, with 13 bases between. The CDR3 is 15 amino acids. Germline V gives CDR1 SGHRS, CDR2 YFSETQ. The CDR3 loop is CASSLGASRGETQYF. CDR3 DNA: TGCGCCAGCAGCTTGGGTGCTAGTAGAGGAGAGACCCAGTACTTC.

The J gene is TRBJ2-7, the V gene TRBV7-6, with TRBD1 identical over 7 bases. From germline, CDR1 is SGHVS and CDR2 FNYEAQ. V dropped 5 bases and J dropped 7; count of bases not matched to a gene: 11. This CDR3 region has 14 residues. This CDR3 is CASSPRDSRDEQYF. Here the CDR3 DNA reads TGTGCCAGCAGCCCTCGGGACAGCCGTGATGAGCAGTACTTC.

CDR3 in amino acids: CASSLGGPGINTGELFF. The CDR3 coding sequence is TGCGCCAGCAGCCTGGGGGGGCCAGGGATTAACACCGGGGAGCTGTTTTTT. The chain links TRBV5-1 to TRBJ2-2; D might be TRBD2 (7 bases). The ends were cut back, 4 bases at V and 2 bases at J, with 18 bases in the middle. This CDR3 is 17 amino acids long. Germline CDR1 reads SGHRS; CDR2 reads YFSETQ.

J is TRBJ2-3 and V is TRBV7-6; 15 bases are shared with TRBD2. CDR3 length: 17 residues. Germline V gives CDR1 SGHVS, CDR2 FNYEAQ. Trimming took 5 bases from V and 4 from J; bases not matched to a gene: 7. The chain's CDR3 is CASSAGLAGGTPDTQYF. CDR3 nucleotide sequence: TGTGCCAGCAGCGCCGGACTAGCGGGAGGGACCCCAGATACGCAGTATTTT.

This chain uses TRBV5-1 with TRBJ2-6; no definite D call. V lost 1 base, J lost 0 bases, and 8 bases lay in between. Germline assignment: CDR1 SGHRS and CDR2 YFSETQ. CDR3 length: 16 amino acids. CDR3: CASSLRSSSGANVLTF. The CDR3 nucleotides are TGCGCCAGCAGCTTGCGTTCGAGCTCTGGGGCCAACGTCCTGACTTTC.

This clone was observed a few times. Its ends do not fully match the called genes, so a read error is possible. The chain is built from TRBV7-9 and TRBJ2-7, with D perhaps matching TRBD2 (5 bases). Looked up from germline, CDR1 is SEHNR and CDR2 is FQNEAQ (reference sequence). This CDR3 is 13 amino acids long. CDR3 bases: TGTTCCAGCAGCTCACTAGACTCCTACGAGCAGTACTTC. This encodes CSSSSLDSYEQYF.

This chain uses TRBV29-1 with TRBJ2-3; D not certain. The CDR3 consists of 13 residues. Germline assignment: CDR1 SQVTM and CDR2 ANQGSEA. The V and J ends lost 3 bases and 4 bases respectively, with 11 bases between them. The CDR3 sequence is CSVDGVRPDTQYF. The DNA of the CDR3 is TGCAGCGTTGACGGAGTTCGACCAGATACGCAGTATTTT.

The rearrangement links TRBV2 to TRBJ1-2; D unclear. The CDR3 is 13 residues long. Germline CDR1 and CDR2: SNHLY and FYNNEI. V lost 3 bases, J lost 4 bases, and 9 bases lay in between. The CDR3: CASSEWSSYGYTF. DNA of the CDR3: TGTGCCAGCAGTGAGTGGAGCAGCTATGGCTACACCTTC.

This clone showed up just once. Other nucleotide sequences in the sample specify the same CDR3. The chain couples TRBV4-1 to TRBJ1-1; D might be TRBD1 (6 bases). Germline V gene sequence: CDR1 MGHRA, CDR2 YSYEKL. The CDR3 is made up of 17 amino acids. The germline V and J ends were trimmed by 0 bases and 1 base, with 15 bases remaining between them. The DNA of the CDR3 is TGCGCCAGCAGCCAAGATCTTAGACAGGTCGGGAACACTGAAGCTTTCTTT. Translation gives CASSQDLRQVGNTEAFF.

Note on this clone: Its ends do not fully match the called genes, so a read error is possible. The chain couples TRBV7-9 to TRBJ2-7; D unclear. This CDR3 comprises 12 residues. The germline CDR1 and CDR2 sequences are SEHNR and FQNEAQ (reference sequence). CDR3 DNA: TGTTCCAGCAGCTCCAGTCTCTACGAGCAGTACTTC. Protein sequence: CSSSSSLYEQYF.

The chain links TRBV9 to TRBJ2-1, with D maybe TRBD2 (5 bases). The CDR3 loop spans 17 amino acids. Trimming left V 4 bases short and J 0 bases short, with 17 bases between. Germline V gene lookup returns CDR1 SGDLS and CDR2 YYNGEE. The CDR3 region has the DNA TGTGCCAGCAGCTCCAGCGCGCGGGTTTCCTCCTACAATGAGCAGTTCTTC. Its protein product is CASSSSARVSSYNEQFF.

The chain uses TRBV29-1 and TRBJ2-5; 7 bases fit TRBD1. The CDR3 is 12 residues long. Unmatched junction bases numbered 5, after V lost 3 bases and J lost 7 bases. Germline V gene data show CDR1 as SQVTM and CDR2 as ANQGSEA. The CDR3 nucleotides read TGCAGCGTTGATCGTCAGGGGGTGACCCAGTACTTC. It encodes CSVDRQGVTQYF.

On this clone itself: Other DNA sequences from this sample encode an identical CDR3 as well. The chain carries TRBV7-2 and TRBJ1-1; 7 bases fit TRBD1. Per germline, CDR1 SGHTA and CDR2 FQGNSA. The CDR3 spans 14 residues. The ends lost 4 bases at V and 4 bases at J; junction bases unmatched: 6. The DNA for the CDR3 is TGTGCCAGCAGCTCCAGACAGGGTAGCACTGAAGCTTTCTTT. Its translation is CASSSRQGSTEAFF.

V usage is TRBV2 and J usage is TRBJ1-1, with TRBD1 as a possible D gene (6 bases). V was shortened by 7 bases and J by 2 bases, with 14 bases between the two germline ends. Germline CDR1 reads SNHLY; CDR2 reads FYNNEI. CDR3 length: 14 amino acids. The CDR3: CASTRVGANTEAFF. In nucleotides, the CDR3 is TGTGCCAGCACCCGGGTGGGGGCTAACACTGAAGCTTTCTTT.

The J gene is TRBJ2-1, the V gene TRBV2, with TRBD1 as a possible D gene (5 bases). CDR3 length: 13 amino acids. The V end lost 3 bases, the J end lost 5 bases, and 8 bases lay between the germline ends. Germline V gene lookup returns CDR1 SNHLY and CDR2 FYNNEI. CDR3 in DNA: TGTGCCAGCAGTGATCGCAGGGACAATGAGCAGTTCTTC. It encodes CASSDRRDNEQFF.

The rearrangement uses TRBV30 and TRBJ2-7, with 7 positions matching TRBD1. Germline V CDR1 and CDR2: GTSNPN, SVGIG (reference sequence). This CDR3 contains 15 residues. V dropped 3 bases and J dropped 3; count of bases not matched to a gene: 11. CDR3 region: CAWRRPGTANYEQYF. The CDR3 coding sequence is TGTGCCTGGAGAAGACCGGGGACAGCAAACTACGAGCAGTACTTC.

The chain carries TRBV19 and TRBJ2-1, with TRBD2 identical over 15 bases. The CDR3 extends over 18 amino acids. Germline V CDR1 and CDR2: LNHDA, SQIVND (reference sequence). V was clipped by 4 bases and J by 3 bases; unmatched bases: 7. CDR3 coding DNA: TGTGCCAGTAGTACCGGGACTAGCGGGAGGCCGGGCTACAATGAGCAGTTCTTC. This translates into CASSTGTSGRPGYNEQFF.

The table lists this clone with a few counts. The chain couples TRBV4-1 to TRBJ1-5; weak D call: TRBD1 (6 bases). CDR3 length: 16 amino acids. Trimming stripped 1 base from V and 7 bases from J, with 17 bases between. Germline V lookup: CDR1 MGHRA, CDR2 YSYEKL. The CDR3 sequence: CASSQVGGAAGQPQHF. CDR3 in DNA: TGCGCCAGCAGCCAAGTAGGGGGAGCAGCTGGACAGCCCCAGCATTTT.

The chain joins TRBV7-6 to TRBJ2-3; D is uncertain. The CDR3 is 16 residues long. The germline V and J ends were trimmed by 1 base and 0 bases, with 11 bases remaining between them. Germline lookup yields CDR1 SGHVS and CDR2 FNYEAQ. CDR3 sequence reads: CASSLGQPRSTDTQYF. The DNA for the CDR3 is TGTGCCAGCAGCTTAGGTCAACCCCGGAGCACAGATACGCAGTATTTT.

Of note for this clone: A junction boundary mismatches the germline segment, possibly from a read error. For the CDR3, the DNA is TGTGTCAGCAGCTTAGATGGCAGGGCATCCTACGAGCAGTACTTC. Amino acid sequence: CVSSLDGRASYEQYF. The chain is built from TRBV11-2 and TRBJ2-7; a weak D match, TRBD1 (5 bases). CDR3 length equals 15 residues. Germline V gives CDR1 SGHAT, CDR2 FQNNGV. Drawing the rest from reference TRBV11-2 and TRBJ2-7, the complete variable domain is EAGVAQSPRYKIIEKRQSVAFWCNPISGHATLYWYQQILGQGPKLLIQFQNNGVVDDSQLPKDRFSAERLKGVDSTLKIQPAKLEDSAVYLCVSSLDGRASYEQYFGPGTRLTVT.

Turning to this clone: One end of the junction does not line up with germline, which may come from a read error. This sequence joins TRBV7-9 and TRBJ2-1; 11 bases agree with TRBD2. The germline V gene encodes CDR1 SEHNR and CDR2 FQNEAQ (reference sequence). This CDR3 spans 15 amino acids. The CDR3 nucleotides read TGTTCCAGCAGCCCGAGACTAGCGGGGAGCCATGAGCAGTTCTTC. Translating it yields CSSSPRLAGSHEQFF.

The gene calls are TRBV12-5 and TRBJ2-5; a weak D match, TRBD1 (6 bases). The DNA end favors TRBJ2-7, so the J call may be wrong. Germline-derived CDR1 and CDR2 are LGHNT and FRNRAP. The CDR3 totals 14 residues. The CDR3 loop reads CASGQSQGSYEQYF. The DNA of the CDR3 is TGTGCTAGTGGGCAATCACAGGGTTCCTACGAGCAGTACTTC.

This clone appeared a single time. V usage is TRBV7-3 and J usage is TRBJ2-7; D is perhaps TRBD1 (6 bases). The CDR3 is 13 residues long. From germline, CDR1 is SGHTA and CDR2 FQGTGA. With 5 bases removed from V and 6 bases from J, the gap between germline ends came to 14 bases. DNA of the CDR3: TGTGCCAGCAGCCTTACACCCAGGGGCGAGCAGTACTTC. Residues: CASSLTPRGEQYF.

The chain couples TRBV6-1 to TRBJ1-1; 10 bases align to TRBD1. Germline V gives CDR1 MNHNS, CDR2 SASEGT. The CDR3 covers 16 residues. V dropped 6 bases and J dropped 7; count of bases not matched to a gene: 14. The CDR3 protein is CASSELWDRGRIEAFF. CDR3 DNA sequence: TGTGCCAGCAGCGAACTCTGGGACAGGGGACGGATTGAAGCTTTCTTT.

The gene calls are TRBV5-1 and TRBJ1-2; 7 positions agree with TRBD1. J gave up 7 bases and V 4 bases, and 7 bases lay outside the gene matches. This CDR3 has 13 residues. CDR1 and CDR2 (germline): SGHRS, YFSETQ. The CDR3 sequence is CASSVDRLAGYTF. For the CDR3, the DNA is TGCGCCAGCAGCGTGGACAGGCTGGCTGGCTACACCTTC.

The chain employs TRBV6-4 and TRBJ2-1; D not resolved. From germline, CDR1 is MRHNA and CDR2 SNTAGT. V gave up 3 bases and J gave up 6 bases, with 9 bases separating them. The CDR3 is 13 residues long. CDR3 sequence (DNA): TGTGCCAGCAGTGAAGGAGAACTCAATGAGCAGTTCTTC. Translating gives CASSEGELNEQFF.

This clone was counted between two and nine times. The V call is TRBV7-9, the J call TRBJ2-2, with a possible D match to TRBD2 (5 bases). CDR1 is SEHNR and CDR2 is FQNEAQ in the germline V gene (reference sequence). The CDR3 runs to 15 residues. V lost 4 bases and J 5 bases, leaving 14 bases between the germline ends. Here the CDR3 DNA reads TGTGCCAGCAGCTCACCTCTCACGGGGACCGGGGAGCTGTTTTTT. Translating gives CASSSPLTGTGELFF.

This clone was counted a few times. This chain links TRBV5-5 with TRBJ2-2, with 8 bases that match TRBD1. This CDR3 spans 16 amino acids. The V gene's germline CDR1 is SGHKS and CDR2 YYEKEE (reference sequence). The junction had 10 bases not matched to a gene; V was cut back by 4 bases and J by 5 bases. The chain's CDR3 is CASSLGGQGWTGELFF. CDR3 nucleotide sequence: TGTGCCAGCAGCCTGGGCGGACAGGGATGGACCGGGGAGCTGTTTTTT.